These 2 T cell receptor beta chains were all obtained from the same sample, sequenced in a study of graft-versus-host responses after intestinal transplantation. Data came from immunoSEQ multiplex PCR; TCRdb stores just in-frame clones and leaves some out. The table records tens of thousands of clones, 94% of them present only once. The sequencing here drew on PBMCs, taken 156 days after intestinal transplant. The receptors here all came from a human patient who received an intestinal transplant, so some T cells may come from the graft donor.

This clone was seen only a few times. The V call is TRBV11-3, the J call TRBJ2-7; D is perhaps TRBD1 (6 bases). Trimming cost V 1 base and J 3 bases, with 16 bases left between them. The CDR3 extends over 16 amino acids. Germline V gene lookup returns CDR1 SGHNT and CDR2 YENEEA. The CDR3 loop is CASSLAMSRGLYEQYF. The CDR3 nucleotides are TGTGCCAGCAGCTTAGCCATGTCCAGGGGCCTCTACGAGCAGTACTTC. Variable domain in full (rest from reference TRBV11-3 and TRBJ2-7): EAGVVQSPRYKIIEKKQPVAFWCNPISGHNTLYWYLQNLGQGPELLIRYENEEAVDDSQLPKDRFSAERLKGVDSTLKIQPAELGDSAVYLCASSLAMSRGLYEQYFGPGTRLTVT.

J is TRBJ1-1 and V is TRBV11-3; a possible D gene is TRBD1 (5 bases). Germline lookup yields CDR1 SGHNT and CDR2 YENEEA. The CDR3 runs 17 residues. V was cut by 1 base and J by 8 bases, with 23 bases left in between. CDR3 residues: CASSLVMGTPNPAEAFF. DNA for the CDR3: TGTGCCAGCAGCTTAGTGATGGGGACCCCTAACCCAGCAGAAGCTTTCTTT. Full variable domain (remainder filled in from reference TRBV11-3 and TRBJ1-1): EAGVVQSPRYKIIEKKQPVAFWCNPISGHNTLYWYLQNLGQGPELLIRYENEEAVDDSQLPKDRFSAERLKGVDSTLKIQPAELGDSAVYLCASSLVMGTPNPAEAFFGQGTRLTVV.